The T cell receptor (beta chain) under discussion was sequenced for a study of T cell changes during pregnancy in multiple sclerosis. Germline CDR1 and CDR2: SGHDT and YYEEEE. The CDR3 is made up of 15 amino acids. V lost 4 bases and J lost 4, with 15 bases in between. Here immunoSEQ multiplex PCR was the method, and the copy in TCRdb shows in-frame clones only, minus some. The sample shows approximately 63,000 clones, 91% of them seen only once. The rearrangement joins TRBV5-6 to TRBJ2-1; possibly TRBD2 for D (6 bases). The sequence derives from a female donor in good health, enrolled as a control in a pregnancy study. Material: peripheral blood, obtained after pregnancy. The CDR3 DNA follows: TGTGCCAGCAGCCCCGGGACCGGGGGTTACAATGAGCAGTTCTTC. This sequence encodes CASSPGTGGYNEQFF.